This section outlines one T cell receptor beta chain sequence together with its context. Its antigen is currently unknown. These data come from a study of graft-versus-host responses after intestinal transplantation. On the study more broadly: The whole recipient group had anti-thymocyte globulin induction followed by tacrolimus and steroids for around 3 years. Whole-study findings and limits: Declines in HvG clones occurring early post-transplant were associated with peak circulating GvH clone levels. Ileal or blood samples showed some GvH clones first, and such clones were also found in recipient marrow.

Germline loops: CDR1 MNHEY, CDR2 SVGAGI. Deletions cut 5 bases from V and 3 bases from J, with 17 bases between. This CDR3 has 15 amino acids. Profiling relied on immunoSEQ multiplex PCR, and the TCRdb table lists in-frame clones only, not all of them. Here the sample spans 81,000 or so clones, 90% to 95% being singletons. This clonotype originated in a human donor who was the organ donor for an intestinal transplant. This chain joins TRBV6-5 and TRBJ2-7; D is unclear. Sample: unstimulated CD8+ T cells sorted from spleen or lymph node cells, taken before transplant. The CDR3 spells CASSPTHEDFYEQYF. The CDR3 DNA follows: TGTGCCAGCAGTCCTACACATGAAGACTTCTACGAGCAGTACTTC.